The 18 T cell receptor beta chains listed next were all sequenced from one sample in a study of beta chain features in type 1 diabetes (dated 2018 in TCRdb). Overall study outcomes, separate from this receptor: In all four CD4+ subsets, TCRB CDR3 length was moderately but significantly shorter in type 1 diabetes patients.

These receptors lack a known antigen. Libraries were constructed by the immunoSEQ multiplex PCR assay. The entire amount of isolated RNA was reverse transcribed using the High Capacity cDNA Reverse Transcription Kit, so the sequenced TCRB transcripts were expressed ones. TCRdb took this table from immuneACCESS and kept in-frame rearrangements with V and J called. Such tables lack part of the clones; where checked against another copy, unresolved V genes explain under half of the gap, and the rest is unexplained. This sample lists 600,000 to 700,000 clones; under 15% were detected once. More than 0.095% of the sample rests with the top ten. Sequencing was performed on naive CD4+ T cells from blood. The cell subset or site label, read with the paper, signifies: true naive CD4+ T cells. The receptors stem from a man between 25 and 39 years old with type 1 diabetes.

The CDR3 sequence is CASSQPGLADDTQYF. The CDR3 DNA is TGTGCCAGCAGCCAACCCGGACTAGCGGATGATACGCAGTATTTT. This sequence joins TRBV7-2 and TRBJ2-3; TRBD2 agrees at 10 bases. The CDR3 contains 15 residues. The V gene's germline CDR1 is SGHTA and CDR2 FQGNSA. After removal of 5 bases from V and 6 bases from J, the junction contained 8 bases not matched to a gene.

A few counts support this clone. The chain joins TRBV11-2 to TRBJ2-5; D call uncertain. This CDR3 is built from 14 residues. Trimming left V 2 bases short and J 5 bases short, with 12 bases between. The germline V gene has CDR1 SGHAT and CDR2 FQNNGV. The CDR3 here is CASSLRPAGETQYF. For the CDR3, the DNA is TGTGCCAGCAGCTTACGGCCGGCCGGGGAGACCCAGTACTTC.

Only a few counts were recorded for this clone. The chain links TRBV7-6 to TRBJ2-7; TRBD1 or TRBD2 may be the D gene (7 bases each). V was clipped by 5 bases and J by 3 bases, with 11 bases between them. The CDR3 is made up of 13 amino acids. CDR1 is SGHVS, CDR2 FNYEAQ, per germline. DNA for the CDR3: TGTGCCAGCAGCCCAGGGGGGGTCTACGAGCAGTACTTC. Its translation: CASSPGGVYEQYF.

The chain carries TRBV28 and TRBJ1-2; 8 bases are shared with TRBD1. The CDR3 consists of 14 residues. From germline, CDR1 is MDHEN and CDR2 SYDVKM. After removal of 4 bases from V and 3 bases from J, the junction contained 4 bases not matched to a gene. CDR3 protein: CASSSTGVDYGYTF. In DNA, the CDR3 is TGTGCCAGCAGTTCGACAGGGGTGGACTATGGCTACACCTTC.

This chain uses TRBV6-5 with TRBJ2-7, with D unresolved. V lost 1 base and J 7 bases, leaving 17 bases between the germline ends. Germline CDR1 is MNHEY and CDR2 is SVGAGI. There are 15 residues in the CDR3. The CDR3 loop is CASSYFSVASIEQYF. CDR3 nucleotides: TGTGCCAGCAGTTACTTTAGTGTTGCATCCATTGAGCAGTACTTC.

The J gene is TRBJ2-4, the V gene TRBV14; tentatively, D is TRBD1 (5 bases). The V end lost 1 base, the J end lost 3 bases, and 19 bases lay between the germline ends. Germline assignment: CDR1 SGHDN and CDR2 FVKESK. This CDR3 is built from 18 residues. This CDR3 is CASSQGKGNRSGKNIQYF. CDR3 bases: TGTGCCAGCAGCCAAGGGAAGGGGAATCGATCAGGCAAAAACATTCAGTACTTC.

This clone was counted between two and nine times. This sequence joins TRBV14 and TRBJ2-2, with 7 bases fitting TRBD2. Losses at the gene ends were 1 base for V and 0 bases for J; bases not matched to a gene: 14. CDR1 is SGHDN and CDR2 is FVKESK in the germline V gene. CDR3 size: 20 residues. The CDR3: CASSQVVLAGVTSNTGELFF. In nucleotides, the CDR3 is TGTGCCAGCAGCCAAGTCGTCTTGGCGGGGGTGACATCGAACACCGGGGAGCTGTTTTTT.

This clone was detected only a few times. V is TRBV4-3 and J is TRBJ1-3; D unclear. CDR3 length: 17 amino acids. Germline loops: CDR1 LGHNA, CDR2 YSLEER. V was shortened by 2 bases and J by 0 bases, with 14 bases between the two germline ends. The CDR3 nucleotides read TGCGCCAGCAGCCAATCGTCAGGAGGGCTCTCTGGAAACACCATATATTTT. Its translation is CASSQSSGGLSGNTIYF.

The chain is built from TRBV10-3 and TRBJ1-1; D possibly corresponds to TRBD1 (5 bases). The CDR3 loop spans 13 amino acids. Germline-derived CDR1 and CDR2 are ENHRY and SYGVKD. The germline V and J ends were trimmed by 3 bases and 5 bases, with 10 bases remaining between them. CDR3 in amino acids: CAISDRDATEAFF. For the CDR3, the DNA is TGTGCCATCAGTGACAGGGATGCAACTGAAGCTTTCTTT.

The chain has TRBV10-2 and TRBJ2-7; 9 bases fit TRBD1. J lost 2 bases, V lost 4 bases, and 3 bases had no gene match. CDR1 is WSHSY and CDR2 is SAAADI in the germline V gene. This CDR3 comprises 14 residues. The chain's CDR3 is CASSVQGAAYEQYF. DNA for the CDR3: TGCGCCAGCAGTGTACAGGGGGCAGCCTACGAGCAGTACTTC.

There are a few counts of this clone. The V call is TRBV4-2, the J call TRBJ2-1; 10 bases match TRBD2. The J segment lost 7 bases and the V segment lost 4 bases, leaving 13 bases of the junction unmatched. The CDR3 consists of 17 residues. Germline lookup yields CDR1 LGHNA and CDR2 YNFKEQ. Written as DNA, the CDR3 is TGTGCCAGCAGCCGCCGTAGCGGGGGGCCGTCGGGGAATGAGCAGTTCTTC. Translating it yields CASSRRSGGPSGNEQFF.

This clone has a handful of counts. The CDR3 DNA reads TGTGCCAGCAGTCAATCCGGGACAGAGAGACCCTACGAGCAGTACTTC. Encoded protein: CASSQSGTERPYEQYF. The chain combines TRBV28 with TRBJ2-7, with 7 bases that match TRBD1. This CDR3 spans 16 amino acids. Unmatched junction bases numbered 12, after V lost 5 bases and J lost 2 bases. The germline V gene encodes CDR1 MDHEN and CDR2 SYDVKM.

This clone occurred a few times. The V call is TRBV2, the J call TRBJ1-5; 7 bases map to TRBD1. CDR1 is SNHLY and CDR2 is FYNNEI in the germline V gene. The CDR3 is 14 amino acids. V gave up 2 bases and J gave up 6 bases; unmatched junction bases: 4. For the CDR3, the DNA is TGTGCCAGCAGTGAAACAGGGGTAGTTCAGCCCCAGCATTTT. This gives the protein CASSETGVVQPQHF.

The rearrangement links TRBV29-1 to TRBJ2-5; D is perhaps TRBD2 (6 bases). V lost 4 bases, J lost 0 bases, and 12 bases lay in between. The CDR3 is 14 residues long. Germline CDR1 reads SQVTM; CDR2 reads ANQGSEA. CDR3 in DNA: TGCAGCGTTGTGGACACGGGAGACCAAGAGACCCAGTACTTC. Translated, it gives CSVVDTGDQETQYF.

This clone showed up just a few times. The gene calls are TRBV7-2 and TRBJ2-1; TRBD2 agrees at 7 bases. The V gene end was trimmed by 5 bases and the J gene end by 8 bases; junction bases not matched to a gene: 12. Germline V gene lookup returns CDR1 SGHTA and CDR2 FQGNSA. There are 15 residues in the CDR3. The CDR3 sequence: CASSLMNGGVDEQFF. The DNA for the CDR3 is TGTGCCAGCAGCCTAATGAATGGGGGGGTAGATGAGCAGTTCTTC. Full variable domain (missing parts from reference TRBV7-2 and TRBJ2-1): GAGVSQSPSNKVTEKGKDVELRCDPISGHTALYWYRQSLGQGLEFLIYFQGNSAPDKSGLPSDRFSAERTGGSVSTLTIQRTQQEDSAVYLCASSLMNGGVDEQFFGPGTRLTVL.

This clone was seen more than once but under ten times. Other DNA sequences within the sample encode an identical CDR3. V is TRBV5-6 and J is TRBJ1-2, with D possibly being TRBD1 (6 bases). The CDR3 extends over 13 amino acids. V lost 4 bases and J lost 4, with 11 bases in between. The germline gives CDR1 SGHDT, CDR2 YYEEEE. The CDR3 region is CASSPDRSYGYTF. CDR3 DNA: TGTGCCAGCAGCCCTGACAGGAGCTATGGCTACACCTTC.

The rearrangement uses TRBV19 and TRBJ1-4, with 9 bases lining up with TRBD1. Looked up from germline, CDR1 is LNHDA and CDR2 is SQIVND (reference sequence). This CDR3 is built from 16 residues. With 9 bases clipped from V and 0 bases from J, the junction kept 8 bases outside the gene matches. The CDR3 is CASQIGQGTTNEKLFF. Here the CDR3 DNA reads TGTGCCAGCCAGATTGGACAGGGGACAACTAATGAAAAACTGTTTTTT. Full variable domain (rest looked up from reference TRBV19 and TRBJ1-4): DGGITQSPKYLFRKEGQNVTLSCEQNLNHDAMYWYRQDPGQGLRLIYYSQIVNDFQKGDIAEGYSVSREKKESFPLTVTSAQKNPTAFYLCASQIGQGTTNEKLFFGSGTQLSVL.

This chain links TRBV6-6 with TRBJ2-3; 9 bases align to TRBD2. Germline V gives CDR1 MNHNY, CDR2 SVGAGI (reference sequence). The CDR3 runs 16 residues. V was pared by 4 bases and J by 8 bases, with 13 bases of the junction left unmatched. CDR3 in DNA: TGTGCCAGCAGTTTCCCCGGGCGGGGGGGCAGCGGTACGCAGTATTTT. The encoded protein is CASSFPGRGGSGTQYF.